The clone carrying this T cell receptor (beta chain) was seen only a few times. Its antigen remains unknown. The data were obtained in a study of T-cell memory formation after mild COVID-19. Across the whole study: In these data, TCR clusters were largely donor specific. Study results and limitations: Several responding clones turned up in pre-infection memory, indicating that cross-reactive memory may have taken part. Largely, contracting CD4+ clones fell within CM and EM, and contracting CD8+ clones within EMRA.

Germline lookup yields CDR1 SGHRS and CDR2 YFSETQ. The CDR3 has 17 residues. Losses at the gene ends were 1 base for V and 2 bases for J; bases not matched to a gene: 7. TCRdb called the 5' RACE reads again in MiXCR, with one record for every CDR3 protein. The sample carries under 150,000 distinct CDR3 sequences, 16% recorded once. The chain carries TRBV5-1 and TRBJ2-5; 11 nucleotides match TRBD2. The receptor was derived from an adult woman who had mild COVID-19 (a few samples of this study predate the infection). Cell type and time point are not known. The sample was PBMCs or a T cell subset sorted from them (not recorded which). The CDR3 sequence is CASSLSPGLAVQETQYF. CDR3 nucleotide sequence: TGCGCCAGCAGCTTGTCTCCGGGACTAGCGGTTCAAGAGACCCAGTACTTC.